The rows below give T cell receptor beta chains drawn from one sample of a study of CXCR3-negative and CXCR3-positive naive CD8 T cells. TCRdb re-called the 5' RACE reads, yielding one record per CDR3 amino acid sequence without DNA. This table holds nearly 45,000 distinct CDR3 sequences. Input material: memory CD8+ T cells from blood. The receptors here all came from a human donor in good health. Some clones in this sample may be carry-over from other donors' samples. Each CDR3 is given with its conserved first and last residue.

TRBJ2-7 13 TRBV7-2 CASSLIGGYEQYF
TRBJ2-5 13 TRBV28 CASSRVGEETQYF
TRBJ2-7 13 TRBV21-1 CASSTTGPYEQYF
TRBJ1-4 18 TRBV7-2 CASSLYIPTPATNEKLFF
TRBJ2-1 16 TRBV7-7 CASSTGLAGPYNEQFF
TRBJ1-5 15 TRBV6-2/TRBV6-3 CASSCEGDSNQPQHF
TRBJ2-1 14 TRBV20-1 CSASGSSSYNEQFF
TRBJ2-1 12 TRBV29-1 CSVGQGWDEQFF
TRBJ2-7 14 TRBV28 CASSPDRGSYEQYF
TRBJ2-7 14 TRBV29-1 CSATSPKNSYEQYF
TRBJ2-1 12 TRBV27 CASSSGGNEQFF
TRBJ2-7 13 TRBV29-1 CSVRPGQGGEQYF
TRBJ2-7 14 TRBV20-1 CSARVPGSPYEQYF
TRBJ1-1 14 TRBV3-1 CASSQASMNTEAFF
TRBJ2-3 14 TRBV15 CATSIRQGTDTQYF
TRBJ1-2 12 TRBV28 CASSPDRVGYTF
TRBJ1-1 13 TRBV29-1 CSARTGGNTEAFF
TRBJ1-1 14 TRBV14 CASSRRMVDTEAFF
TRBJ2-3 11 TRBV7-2 CASSFTDTQYF
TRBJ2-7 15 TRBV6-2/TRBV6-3 CASSHRDLAVPEQYF
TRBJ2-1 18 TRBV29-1 CSPELPPGLADAYNEQFF
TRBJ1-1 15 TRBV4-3 CASSHDGRGHTEAFF
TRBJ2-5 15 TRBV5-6 CASSLAGKYQETQYF
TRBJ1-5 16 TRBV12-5 CASGLTIQGGNQPQHF
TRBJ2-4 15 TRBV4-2 CASSQETGGANIQYF
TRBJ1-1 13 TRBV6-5 CASSPGQITEAFF
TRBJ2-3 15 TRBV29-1 CSALGLAGGPDTQYF
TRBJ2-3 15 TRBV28 CASSLGGSWTDTQYF
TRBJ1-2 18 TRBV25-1 CASSEYFGDRVEDYGYTF